The following is a T cell receptor (beta chain) sequence with its context. As yet, its antigen is unknown. Per the germline V gene, CDR1 is MNHNY and CDR2 is SVGAGI (reference sequence). The CDR3 is 15 residues long. V lost 1 base to trimming and J lost 8 bases, with 17 bases between them. Assay used: immunoSEQ multiplex PCR; TCRdb lists only in-frame clones, some missing. The profile shows some 62,000 clones, roughly 95% of them singletons. The sequenced cases were selected for having the highest brain T cell transcript signatures. Pre-surgery treatment included at least one anti-epileptic drug. This specimen comes from a study of brain T cells in children with intractable seizures. Regarding the study as a whole: Patients' HCMV serostatus was unknown; virus specificity rests on CDR3 similarity alone. Clones missing pre-surgery may reflect undersampling of that blood sample.

Sequences were derived from peripheral blood, sampled at surgery. The rearrangement uses TRBV6-6 and TRBJ1-2; D not resolved. The receptor comes from a boy younger than two with focal cortical dysplasia and intractable seizures. The CDR3 reads CASSYLNGMSGGYTF. Here the CDR3 DNA reads TGTGCCAGCAGTTACTTGAATGGGATGTCAGGAGGCTACACCTTC.